The following is a T cell receptor beta chain sequence with its context. The sample is drawn from a study of identical twins. TCRdb redid the calling of the 5' RACE reads with MiXCR, one entry per CDR3 protein. The data show roughly 250,000 distinct CDR3 sequences, over 13% seen once. This CDR3 is 14 amino acids long. V was clipped by 5 bases and J by 6 bases, with 15 bases between them. CDR1 SEHNR and CDR2 FQNEAQ come from the germline V gene (reference sequence). The sequenced sample was memory (CD45RO+) T cells sorted from blood. The chain uses TRBV7-9 and TRBJ2-3, with D perhaps given as TRBD1 or TRBD2 (6 bases each). This TCR came from a woman aged 18 to 35 in good health. The CDR3 DNA follows: TGTGCCAGCAGCCCACGACAGGCGGGGGATACGCAGTATTTT. It yields the protein CASSPRQAGDTQYF.